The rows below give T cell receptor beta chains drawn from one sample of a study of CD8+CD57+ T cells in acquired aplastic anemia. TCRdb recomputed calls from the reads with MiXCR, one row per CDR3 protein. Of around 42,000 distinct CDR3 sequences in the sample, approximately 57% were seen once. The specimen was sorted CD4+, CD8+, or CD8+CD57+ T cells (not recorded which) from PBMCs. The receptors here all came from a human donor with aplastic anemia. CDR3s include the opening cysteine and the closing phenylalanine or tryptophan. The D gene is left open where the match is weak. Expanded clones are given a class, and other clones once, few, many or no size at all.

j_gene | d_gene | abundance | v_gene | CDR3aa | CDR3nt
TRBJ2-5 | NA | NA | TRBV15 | CATSTLPGYQETQYF | TGTGCCACCAGCACCTTACCGGGGTACCAAGAGACCCAGTACTTC
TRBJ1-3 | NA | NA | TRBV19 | CASADSHSGNTIYF | TGTGCCAGTGCGGACAGCCACTCTGGAAACACCATATATTTT
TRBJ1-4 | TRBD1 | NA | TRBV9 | CASSGQGATNEKLFF | TGTGCCAGCAGTGGACAGGGAGCAACTAATGAAAAACTGTTTTTT
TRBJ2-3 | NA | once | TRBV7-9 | CASSLGGAQGDF | TGTGCCAGCAGCTTAGGGGGGGCGCAGGGGGATTTT
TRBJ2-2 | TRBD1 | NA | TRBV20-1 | CSASGQGTTNTGELFF | TGCAGTGCTAGCGGACAGGGGACCACGAACACCGGGGAGCTGTTTTTT
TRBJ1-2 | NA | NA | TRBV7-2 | CASSLVNLANYGYTF | TGTGCCAGCAGCTTAGTGAACCTAGCTAACTATGGCTACACCTTC
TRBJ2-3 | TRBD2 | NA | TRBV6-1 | CASRNIAGGTDTQYF | TGTGCCAGCAGGAATATAGCGGGGGGCACAGATACGCAGTATTTT
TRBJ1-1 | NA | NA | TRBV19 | CASTDRWNTEAFF | TGTGCCAGCACGGACAGATGGAACACTGAAGCTTTCTTT
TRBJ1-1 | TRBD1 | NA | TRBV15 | CATSKTGTVNTEAFF | TGTGCCACCAGCAAAACCGGGACAGTGAACACTGAAGCTTTCTTT
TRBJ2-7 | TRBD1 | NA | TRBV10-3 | CATADRDVSYEQYF | TGTGCCACCGCGGACAGGGACGTCTCCTACGAGCAGTACTTC
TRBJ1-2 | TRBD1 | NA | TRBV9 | CASSIDRGSGYTF | TGTGCCAGCAGCATCGACAGGGGTTCTGGCTACACCTTC
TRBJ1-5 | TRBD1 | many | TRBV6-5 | CASRRDRYSNQPQHF | TGTGCCAGCAGGAGGGACAGGTATAGCAATCAGCCCCAGCATTTT
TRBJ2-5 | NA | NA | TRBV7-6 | CASSLEGQETQYF | TGTGCCAGCAGCTTAGAGGGCCAAGAGACCCAGTACTTC
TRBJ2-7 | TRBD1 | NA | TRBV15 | CATNPGQGLDEQYF | TGTGCCACCAACCCGGGACAGGGATTGGACGAGCAGTACTTC
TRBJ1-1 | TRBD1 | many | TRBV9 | CASSVAMAGGSTEAFF | TGTGCCAGCAGCGTAGCTATGGCAGGGGGGAGCACTGAAGCTTTCTTT
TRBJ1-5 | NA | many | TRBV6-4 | CASSEASNQPQHF | TGTGCCAGCAGTGAGGCTAGCAATCAGCCCCAGCATTTT
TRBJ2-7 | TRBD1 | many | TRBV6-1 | CASSHWTGWYEQYF | TGTGCCAGCAGTCATTGGACAGGGTGGTACGAGCAGTACTTC
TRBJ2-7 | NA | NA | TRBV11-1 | CASSLAGIFEQYF | TGTGCCAGCAGCTTAGCGGGTATCTTCGAGCAGTACTTC